Below, one T cell receptor beta chain is given with its context. What it recognizes is unknown. The data were taken from a study of cytomegalovirus exposure and HLA in healthy donors. Broader study findings: TCR clusters originating in the first cohort tended to co-occur in the 110 or so validation repertoires, according to a later analysis.

Produced via immunoSEQ multiplex PCR; TCRdb's table is partial and in-frame only. The sample includes under 150,000 clones, more than 75% seen only once; the top ten take roughly 9%. CDR1 is SGHRS and CDR2 is YFSETQ in the germline V gene. With V trimmed by 1 base and J by 10 bases, 7 bases remained unmatched. The CDR3 has 15 amino acids. The donors belonged to the approximately 120-subject validation cohort, separate from the approximately 700-subject first cohort. This clonotype originated in a man between 18 and 29 years old in good health and CMV-seropositive. Material for sequencing was PBMCs. This chain links TRBV5-1 with TRBJ2-1, with 11 positions matching TRBD1. DNA of the CDR3: TGCGCCAGCAGCTTGTTAGGACAGGGGGCGCGGGAGCAGTTCTTC. It encodes CASSLLGQGAREQFF.